A selection of T cell receptor beta chains follows, all from one sample in a study of blood T cell repertoires in COVID-19. Using immunoSEQ multiplex PCR, the repertoire was profiled, and TCRdb retains in-frame clones only, with some absent. The sample contains roughly 73,000 clones, about 88% of which appear only once. Sequencing was performed on peripheral blood. All receptors derive from a man between 65 and 85 years old with active or convalescent COVID-19. Each CDR3 is given with its conserved first and last residue. Each record gives: D gene, clone size, J gene, V gene, CDR3 length, CDR3 DNA, CDR3 protein. A D gene is named only where the DNA matches it firmly. The listing skips clone size in some rows; elsewhere it reads once, few, many or a size class.

D gene: TRBD2; clone size: NA; J gene: TRBJ2-3; V gene: TRBV3-1/TRBV3-2; CDR3 length: 16; CDR3 DNA: TGTGCCAGCAGCCCTAGACTAGCGGGGGGGGGAGATACGCAGTATTTT; CDR3 protein: CASSPRLAGGGDTQYF
D gene: TRBD1; clone size: NA; J gene: TRBJ1-1; V gene: TRBV6-6; CDR3 length: 17; CDR3 DNA: TGTGCCAGCAGGCGAGGAGGGACAGGGGGCGCGAGCTATGAAGCTTTCTTT; CDR3 protein: CASRRGGTGGASYEAFF
D gene: TRBD1; clone size: NA; J gene: TRBJ1-1; V gene: TRBV4-1; CDR3 length: 15; CDR3 DNA: TGCGCCAGCAGCCAAGGGTCCAGGGGGTTCACTGAAGCTTTCTTT; CDR3 protein: CASSQGSRGFTEAFF
D gene: TRBD1; clone size: NA; J gene: TRBJ2-1; V gene: TRBV10-3; CDR3 length: 17; CDR3 DNA: TGTGCCATCAGTGAGTCGAGGAAGGGACAGGGGGCGAATGAGCAGTTCTTC; CDR3 protein: CAISESRKGQGANEQFF
D gene: NA; clone size: NA; J gene: TRBJ2-1; V gene: TRBV7-2; CDR3 length: 13; CDR3 DNA: TGTGCCAGCAGCTTACGGGTGGGCAATGAGCAGTTCTTC; CDR3 protein: CASSLRVGNEQFF
D gene: TRBD1; clone size: NA; J gene: TRBJ2-2; V gene: TRBV27; CDR3 length: 15; CDR3 DNA: TGTGCCAGCAGTTTATTTGGGACAGGAGCGCGGGAGCTGTTTTTT; CDR3 protein: CASSLFGTGARELFF
D gene: NA; clone size: few; J gene: TRBJ2-2; V gene: TRBV4-2; CDR3 length: 19; CDR3 DNA: TGTGCCAGCAGCCAACGATCGGGGGACAGACGTCTCGGGACCGGGGAGCTGTTTTTT; CDR3 protein: CASSQRSGDRRLGTGELFF
D gene: NA; clone size: NA; J gene: TRBJ2-7; V gene: TRBV30; CDR3 length: 14; CDR3 DNA: TGTGCCTGCCCGGGTGAGGCCCCCCGAAGCGAGCAGTACTTC; CDR3 protein: CACPGEAPRSEQYF
D gene: NA; clone size: NA; J gene: TRBJ2-3; V gene: TRBV10-3; CDR3 length: 13; CDR3 DNA: TGTGCCATCAGTGCCGCGGGGGCCGATACGCAGTATTTT; CDR3 protein: CAISAAGADTQYF
D gene: NA; clone size: NA; J gene: TRBJ1-2; V gene: TRBV2; CDR3 length: 13; CDR3 DNA: TGTGCCAGCAGTGAGTACGGGTCCCATGGCTACACCTTC; CDR3 protein: CASSEYGSHGYTF
D gene: NA; clone size: once; J gene: TRBJ1-6; V gene: TRBV10-3; CDR3 length: 15; CDR3 DNA: TGTGCCATCAGTGAGTCGGTGGCAGGTTTGTCACCCCTCCACTTT; CDR3 protein: CAISESVAGLSPLHF
D gene: TRBD2; clone size: NA; J gene: TRBJ2-5; V gene: TRBV3-1/TRBV3-2; CDR3 length: 13; CDR3 DNA: TGTGCCAGCAGGCCGGGAGGGATGGAGACCCAGTACTTC; CDR3 protein: CASRPGGMETQYF
D gene: NA; clone size: NA; J gene: TRBJ2-1; V gene: TRBV11-2; CDR3 length: 14; CDR3 DNA: TGTGCCAGCAGCTTAGAAGGGGTCTACAATGAGCAGTTCTTC; CDR3 protein: CASSLEGVYNEQFF
D gene: NA; clone size: NA; J gene: TRBJ1-5; V gene: TRBV6-6; CDR3 length: 14; CDR3 DNA: TGTGCCAGCAGAGAGTCCTCAAGCAATCAGCCCCAGCATTTT; CDR3 protein: CASRESSSNQPQHF
D gene: TRBD2; clone size: NA; J gene: TRBJ2-3; V gene: TRBV3-1/TRBV3-2; CDR3 length: 15; CDR3 DNA: TGTGCCAGCAGCCGCCGACTAGCGGGAGAAGATACGCAGTATTTT; CDR3 protein: CASSRRLAGEDTQYF
D gene: TRBD2; clone size: NA; J gene: TRBJ2-1; V gene: TRBV5-1; CDR3 length: 19; CDR3 DNA: TGCGCCAGCAGCAAAAGACTAGCGGGGGGTGTCCACTCCTACAATGAGCAGTTCTTC; CDR3 protein: CASSKRLAGGVHSYNEQFF
D gene: NA; clone size: NA; J gene: TRBJ1-2; V gene: TRBV10-1; CDR3 length: 13; CDR3 DNA: TGCGCCAGCAGTGAGTCCGAAGCTTATGGCTACACCTTC; CDR3 protein: CASSESEAYGYTF
D gene: TRBD1; clone size: NA; J gene: TRBJ1-1; V gene: TRBV12-5; CDR3 length: 15; CDR3 DNA: TGTGCTAGTGGTTGGGGGACAGGGGGGAACACTGAAGCTTTCTTT; CDR3 protein: CASGWGTGGNTEAFF
D gene: TRBD1; clone size: NA; J gene: TRBJ1-4; V gene: TRBV19; CDR3 length: 14; CDR3 DNA: TGTGCCAGTAGTCCGGGACAGGGCAGTGAAAAACTGTTTTTT; CDR3 protein: CASSPGQGSEKLFF
D gene: NA; clone size: NA; J gene: TRBJ2-4; V gene: TRBV28; CDR3 length: 15; CDR3 DNA: TGTGCCAGCAGTTTAGGCGGTCTAGCCAAAAACATTCAGTACTTC; CDR3 protein: CASSLGGLAKNIQYF
D gene: TRBD1; clone size: NA; J gene: TRBJ2-7; V gene: TRBV5-4; CDR3 length: 14; CDR3 DNA: TGTGCCAGCAGGGGGGACAGCCGAACCTACGAGCAGTACTTC; CDR3 protein: CASRGDSRTYEQYF
D gene: TRBD2; clone size: NA; J gene: TRBJ2-1; V gene: TRBV5-1; CDR3 length: 14; CDR3 DNA: TGCGCCAGCAATAGCGGGAGCCACCGGGATGAGCAGTTCTTC; CDR3 protein: CASNSGSHRDEQFF
D gene: TRBD1; clone size: NA; J gene: TRBJ1-2; V gene: TRBV19; CDR3 length: 13; CDR3 DNA: TGTGCCAGTAGTCCCGACAGGGGGAGAGGCTACACCTTC; CDR3 protein: CASSPDRGRGYTF
D gene: TRBD1; clone size: NA; J gene: TRBJ1-5; V gene: TRBV30; CDR3 length: 13; CDR3 DNA: TGTGCCTGGTCCGGGACAGGGAATCAGCCCCAGCATTTT; CDR3 protein: CAWSGTGNQPQHF
D gene: NA; clone size: NA; J gene: TRBJ1-5; V gene: TRBV19; CDR3 length: 13; CDR3 DNA: TGTGCCAGTAGTATAAGCGGGAATCAGCCCCAGCATTTT; CDR3 protein: CASSISGNQPQHF
D gene: NA; clone size: few; J gene: TRBJ1-4; V gene: TRBV2; CDR3 length: 15; CDR3 DNA: TGTGCCAGCAGTCTCCCCAGGGCAGGGTTGGAAAAACTGTTTTTT; CDR3 protein: CASSLPRAGLEKLFF
D gene: NA; clone size: NA; J gene: TRBJ2-7; V gene: TRBV4-1; CDR3 length: 15; CDR3 DNA: TGCGCCAGCAGCCTAAGAACAGGTTCTTCTTACGAGCAGTACTTC; CDR3 protein: CASSLRTGSSYEQYF
D gene: NA; clone size: few; J gene: TRBJ2-7; V gene: TRBV5-1; CDR3 length: 13; CDR3 DNA: TGCGCCAGCAGCTTGGAGCCGGTCTACGAGCAGTACTTC; CDR3 protein: CASSLEPVYEQYF
D gene: TRBD2; clone size: NA; J gene: TRBJ2-2; V gene: TRBV12-5; CDR3 length: 22; CDR3 DNA: TGTGCTAGTGGTTTGGCTTTGATACCGGGACTAGCGGGAGGGCCCGGCACCGGGGAGCTGTTTTTT; CDR3 protein: CASGLALIPGLAGGPGTGELFF
D gene: TRBD1; clone size: once; J gene: TRBJ1-3; V gene: TRBV29-1; CDR3 length: 15; CDR3 DNA: TGCAGCGTTAAGGACAGGGGAACCCCTGGAAACACCATATATTTT; CDR3 protein: CSVKDRGTPGNTIYF
D gene: TRBD2; clone size: NA; J gene: TRBJ2-5; V gene: TRBV7-2; CDR3 length: 13; CDR3 DNA: TGTGCCAGCCGAGCGGGGGGAAGGGAGACCCAGTACTTC; CDR3 protein: CASRAGGRETQYF
D gene: TRBD2; clone size: NA; J gene: TRBJ2-1; V gene: TRBV10-2; CDR3 length: 18; CDR3 DNA: TGCGCCAGCAGTGAGTCTCTAGCGGGCGGTCCGCTCTACAATGAGCAGTTCTTC; CDR3 protein: CASSESLAGGPLYNEQFF